This T cell receptor beta chain originates from a study of regulatory T cells in long-lasting Graves disease (dated by TCRdb to about 2021). For the wider study: Antithyroid drugs had been taken for less than 3 months by newly diagnosed Graves' disease patients. This study used TCR sequencing and RNA sequencing of peripheral blood to compare persistent Graves' disease patients against newly diagnosed Graves' disease patients. The study was conducted in China and was registered as a clinical trial. A total of approximately 35 samples underwent TCR sequencing: some 13 from persistent and approximately 20 from newly diagnosed Graves' disease patients.

Points the paper makes about the study in general: Compared with newly diagnosed patients, persistent Graves' disease patients had lower TCR Shannon entropy and fewer highly expanded clones, which suggests clonal expansion. Sequencing and analysis were limited to the TCR beta chain. TRBV28, TRBJ1-2 and TRBJ2-5 were preferentially used in persistent disease, while TRBV20-1 and TRBJ2-1 were favored in newly diagnosed disease. A larger number of public clonotypes was shared among persistent patients (around 3,000) than among newly diagnosed patients (roughly 930). The small sample size was acknowledged by the authors as a limitation that may reduce accuracy. Only peripheral blood was studied, because thyroid tissue, the primary lesion, was inaccessible.

There are many counts of this clonotype. Its antigen has not been determined. No much larger clone exists at a distance of one base, and base qualities are not known. Library preparation used multiplex PCR. Sequencing took place on an Illumina HiSeq 4000. iRepertoire HTBI primers and Arm-PCR amplification of CDR3 regions were used to construct TCR beta libraries. PCR products were gel purified before sequencing. Per the original workflow: Across samples, approximately 68 TRBV and over 11 TRBJ segments were identified and used for gene usage analysis of CDR3 amino acid clonotypes. Filtered high-quality paired reads were merged into contigs using COPE and FqMerger. BLAST was used to align contigs to IMGT TRBV, TRBD and TRBJ reference genes, with CDR3 defined following IMGT. Clonotypes above 0.1% frequency were classified as highly expanded clones. Shannon entropy was used to measure repertoire diversity, and the Gini coefficient was used to measure V-J evenness. A clonotype was considered public if more than one individual shared it. The public sequencing data were trimmed at Q25 with fastp and processed into clonotypes with MiXCR by TCRdb, which kept only in-frame beta chains. CDR3 protein sequences are deduplicated, and each keeps its most common genes and DNA. None of the V and J calls come from the authors' own analysis; TCRdb made them. The sample table shows approximately 310,000 distinct CDR3 sequences, and over 15% are seen once. The ten most abundant clones make up 35% to 45% of the sample.

Interpreted using the paper, the time point label stands for: newly diagnosed GD, antithyroid drugs for less than 3 months. For both TCR sequencing and RNA sequencing, RNA was extracted from PBMCs in TRIzol. Graves' disease was diagnosed according to American Thyroid Association guidelines. Patients were recruited from an endocrinology department in Xi'an, China. Each patient gave 8.5 to 9.5 milliliters of peripheral blood, collected in an EDTA anticoagulant tube. Ficoll Paque Plus density gradient separation was used to isolate PBMCs, and no further T cell sorting was performed. An Agilent 2100 Bioanalyzer and agarose gel were used to assess RNA quality, and a NanoDrop 2000 was used to measure RNA concentration. The germline V gene supplies CDR1 KGHDR and CDR2 SFDVKD. The CDR3 runs 17 residues from the cysteine to the phenylalanine. The only DNA kept is the CDR3, 51 bases in frame from the first base. Deletion took 4 bases off V and 4 bases off J, with a span of 19 bases between the germline ends.

The chain is assembled from TRBV24-1 and TRBJ1-5, with a weak D call of TRBD1 (5 bases match). The sequence was collected from a female donor with Graves disease. The sequencing used peripheral blood mononuclear cells (PBMCs), collected at new diagnosis, from a patient treated with antithyroid drugs. This receptor carries the CDR3 CATSEGGVAPANQPQHF. The bases are TGTGCCACCAGTGAAGGAGGGGTAGCCCCGGCGAATCAGCCCCAGCATTTT.